A single sample gave rise to the 18 T cell receptor beta chains below, sequenced in a study of spatial heterogeneity in lung cancer. One entry per CDR3 protein results from TCRdb running MiXCR on the 5' RACE reads. The sample consists of roughly 1,100 distinct CDR3 sequences, around 6.3% of them appearing once. Time point given: sample taken at primary tumor resection. Whole RNA came from tumor, nontumor lung or frozen PBMC and was sequenced without being sorted. The source material was normal lung tissue next to the tumor, sampled at surgery. The receptors originated from a male donor with early-stage non-small cell lung cancer.

This clonotype is classed as medium-sized. This beta chain lies outside the target of a library built for alpha chains; its clone size means little. This rearrangement joins TRBV5-6 to TRBJ2-7; 11 bases match TRBD2. Germline values: CDR1 SGHDT, CDR2 YYEEEE. The V segment lost 1 base and the J segment 1 base; nucleotides outside the gene matches: 7. The CDR3 extends over 17 amino acids. The CDR3 loop is CASSLRLAGGESYEQYF. CDR3 sequence (DNA): TGTGCCAGCAGCTTGAGGCTAGCGGGGGGTGAATCCTACGAGCAGTACTTC.

Comments on this clonotype: Since the library was made to target alpha chains, this beta chain is a stray read and its abundance is not meaningful. This rearrangement joins TRBV11-1 to TRBJ2-5, with 10 bases identical to TRBD1. The V segment lost 5 bases and the J segment 8 bases; nucleotides outside the gene matches: 8. The CDR3 extends over 14 amino acids. CDR1 SGHAT and CDR2 FQDESV come from the germline V gene (reference sequence). CDR3 sequence reads: CASSLSGTGDTQYF. The CDR3 bases are TGTGCCAGCAGCCTTAGCGGGACAGGGGATACCCAGTACTTC. Combining the CDR3 with reference TRBV11-1 and TRBJ2-5 gives the whole variable domain EAEVAQSPRYKITEKSQAVAFWCDPISGHATLYWYRQILGQGPELLVQFQDESVVDDSQLPKDRFSAERLKGVDSTLKIQPAELGDSAMYLCASSLSGTGDTQYFGPGTRLLVL.

This clonotype is medium-sized (0.01 to 0.1%) within its sample. For a library built for alpha chains, this beta chain is a stray read; little rests on its size. The chain links TRBV10-3 to TRBJ1-2; 7 bases line up with TRBD1. The CDR3 extends over 13 amino acids. V gave up 10 bases and J gave up 1 base; unmatched junction bases: 6. In germline, CDR1 is ENHRY, CDR2 SYGVKD. The CDR3 DNA reads as TGTGCCACCGTAGACAGGGTTAACTATGGCTACACCTTC. It codes for CATVDRVNYGYTF.

This clonotype rates as large. A library made for alpha chains picked up this beta chain off target, so its size means little. V and J are TRBV15 and TRBJ2-1, with 7 bases aligning to TRBD1. The CDR3 runs to 17 residues. Germline V gene lookup returns CDR1 LNHNV and CDR2 YYDKDF (reference sequence). The V segment lost 0 bases and the J segment 9 bases; nucleotides outside the gene matches: 14. CDR3 sequence reads: CATSRDYNPPTGTEQFF. DNA of the CDR3: TGTGCCACCAGCAGAGATTACAACCCGCCGACAGGGACTGAGCAGTTCTTC.

This clonotype ranks as large (0.1 to 1%). Within a library made for alpha chains, this beta chain is off target, and its count is uninformative. This chain links TRBV7-9 with TRBJ2-1; possibly TRBD1 for D (5 bases). V lost 9 bases to trimming and J lost 5 bases, with 14 bases between them. CDR1 is SEHNR, CDR2 FQNEAQ, per germline (reference sequence). This CDR3 is 13 amino acids long. The DNA of the CDR3 is TGTGCCAGTAGGGGCCCCGGAAACAATGAGCAGTTCTTC. Translated, it gives CASRGPGNNEQFF.

This clonotype is large (0.1 to 1%). Since it is a stray read in a library aimed at alpha chains, this beta chain has a size that is not meaningful. The chain carries TRBV28 and TRBJ2-7; no firm D call. CDR3 length equals 11 residues. Germline CDR1 reads MDHEN; CDR2 reads SYDVKM. Deletions cut 5 bases from V and 4 bases from J, with 6 bases between. This CDR3 reads CASSDQYEQYF. The CDR3, as DNA: TGTGCCAGCAGTGACCAGTACGAGCAGTACTTC.

In its sample, this clonotype was seen many times. In a library made to pick up alpha chains, this beta chain is a stray read with a size that means little. This chain links TRBV7-9 with TRBJ2-1; D gene ambiguous. Germline V gene data show CDR1 as SEHNR and CDR2 as FQNEAQ (reference sequence). The CDR3 runs to 12 residues. Trimming removed 1 base from V and 3 bases from J, with 1 base in between. CDR3 residues: CASSLDYNEQFF. CDR3 bases: TGTGCCAGCAGCTTAGACTACAATGAGCAGTTCTTC. The full variable domain, its missing parts supplied by reference TRBV7-9 and TRBJ2-1, is DTGVSQNPRHKITKRGQNVTFRCDPISEHNRLYWYRQTLGQGPEFLTYFQNEAQLEKSRLLSDRFSAERPKGSFSTLEIQRTEQGDSAMYLCASSLDYNEQFFGPGTRLTVL.

Sample share makes this clonotype medium-sized. This beta chain lies outside the target of a library built for alpha chains; its clone size means little. The gene calls are TRBV3-1 and TRBJ1-2; tentatively, D is TRBD1 (5 bases). Germline V gene lookup returns CDR1 LGHDT and CDR2 YNNKEL (reference sequence). The CDR3 consists of 13 residues. V was shortened by 0 bases and J by 7 bases, with 9 bases between the two germline ends. The DNA of the CDR3 is TGTGCCAGCAGCCAAGACGGGGGAGTTGGCTACACCTTC. Its translation: CASSQDGGVGYTF.

This clonotype was observed a few times. A library made for alpha chains picked up this beta chain off target, so its size means little. This sequence joins TRBV12-3 or TRBV12-4 and TRBJ1-2; no clear D gene. CDR3 length: 14 residues. Between the trimmed V and J ends, which lost 3 bases and 4 bases, there was a span of 12 bases. The CDR3 DNA sequence: TGTGCCAGCAGTTTCCCGGGGAGTCCCTATGGCTACACCTTC. Encoded protein: CASSFPGSPYGYTF.

By sample share, this clonotype is medium-sized. This beta chain came through as a stray read in a library set up for alpha chains, and its size says little. This rearrangement joins TRBV5-1 to TRBJ1-1; D remains ambiguous. The V end lost 4 bases, the J end lost 1 base, and 8 bases lay between the germline ends. This CDR3 region has 13 residues. Germline V gives CDR1 SGHRS, CDR2 YFSETQ. This chain's CDR3 is CASSAGENTEAFF. In nucleotides, the CDR3 is TGCGCCAGCAGCGCTGGGGAGAACACTGAAGCTTTCTTT. The variable domain in full, with the rest retrieved from reference TRBV5-1 and TRBJ1-1, is KAGVTQTPRYLIKTRGQQVTLSCSPISGHRSVSWYQQTPGQGLQFLFEYFSETQRNKGNFPGRFSGRQFSNSRSEMNVSTLELGDSALYLCASSAGENTEAFFGQGTRLTVV.

Within the sample, this clonotype is medium-sized (0.01 to 0.1%). The library was designed around alpha chains, so this beta chain is a stray read whose abundance carries little weight. The V call is TRBV7-9, the J call TRBJ1-2, with D perhaps TRBD1 (5 bases). Looked up from germline, CDR1 is SEHNR and CDR2 is FQNEAQ (reference sequence). The CDR3 has 17 amino acids. V lost 0 bases to trimming and J lost 2 bases, with 16 bases between them. CDR3 coding DNA: TGTGCCAGCAGCTTAGCGGGGGAGGGCCCTGAAAACTATGGCTACACCTTC. The encoded protein is CASSLAGEGPENYGYTF. The variable domain in full, with the rest retrieved from reference TRBV7-9 and TRBJ1-2, is DTGVSQNPRHKITKRGQNVTFRCDPISEHNRLYWYRQTLGQGPEFLTYFQNEAQLEKSRLLSDRFSAERPKGSFSTLEIQRTEQGDSAMYLCASSLAGEGPENYGYTFGSGTRLTVV.

In its sample, this clonotype was seen many times. This beta chain is a stray sequence in a library constructed for alpha chains; its clone size is not meaningful. This chain joins TRBV7-2 and TRBJ2-5, with 10 bases fitting TRBD2. Germline loops: CDR1 SGHTA, CDR2 FQGNSA. The V and J ends lost 2 bases and 4 bases, in that order; junction bases with no gene match: 7. This CDR3 is 16 amino acids long. CDR3 nucleotide sequence: TGTGCCAGCAGCTTACTTAGCGGGGGGTTTGGAGAGACCCAGTACTTC. Protein: CASSLLSGGFGETQYF.

By proportion, this clonotype is medium-sized (0.01 to 0.1%). This beta chain slipped into a library made for alpha chains as a stray read, so its size is not meaningful. The chain employs TRBV30 and TRBJ2-1, with TRBD2 matching over 9 bases. Germline values: CDR1 GTSNPN, CDR2 SVGIG (reference sequence). V trimming: 1 base; J trimming: 7 bases; junction bases outside the gene matches: 5. The CDR3 has 14 residues. The CDR3 loop reads CAWSGGGGLNEQFF. For the CDR3, the DNA is TGTGCCTGGAGTGGCGGGGGGGGGCTGAATGAGCAGTTCTTC.

This clonotype is labeled medium-sized. This beta chain came through as a stray read in a library set up for alpha chains, and its size says little. The chain is built from TRBV27 and TRBJ2-7, with D possibly TRBD2 on 5 matching bases. Trimming took 7 bases from V and 5 from J, leaving 18 bases between them. Germline V gives CDR1 MNHEY, CDR2 SMNVEV (reference sequence). This CDR3 region has 14 residues. CDR3 sequence: CASTSGRGGHEQYF. The CDR3 DNA reads as TGTGCCAGCACTTCCGGCCGGGGTGGCCACGAGCAGTACTTC.

This clonotype was picked up a small number of times. Because this beta chain is a stray read in a library intended to capture alpha chains, its abundance should not be given much weight. This chain connects TRBV4-1 to TRBJ2-3; 15 bases are a match to TRBD2. Germline CDR1 MGHRA, CDR2 YSYEKL. The CDR3 is 17 amino acids. Trimming took 0 bases from V and 7 from J; bases not matched to a gene: 5. The CDR3 coding sequence is TGCGCCAGCAGCCAAGAATGGACTAGCGGGAGGGCGAATACGCAGTATTTT. Amino acids: CASSQEWTSGRANTQYF.

Within the sample, this clonotype is large. In a library made to pick up alpha chains, this beta chain is a stray read with a size that means little. CDR3 loop: CASSARTGEQYF. The CDR3 DNA reads as TGTGCCAGCAGCGCCCGGACTGGGGAGCAGTACTTC. This chain joins TRBV9 and TRBJ2-7; D might be TRBD2 (5 bases). The germline V and J ends were trimmed by 3 bases and 7 bases, with 11 bases remaining between them. CDR3 length equals 12 residues. From germline, CDR1 is SGDLS and CDR2 YYNGEE.

By sample fraction, this clonotype is medium-sized. For a library built for alpha chains, this beta chain is a stray read; little rests on its size. In DNA form, the CDR3 reads TGTGCCAGCACCAACTCGGTAGGGTACGAGCAGTACTTC. Amino acid sequence: CASTNSVGYEQYF. This chain uses TRBV7-9 with TRBJ2-7, with D hard to call. The V gene's germline CDR1 is SEHNR and CDR2 FQNEAQ (reference sequence). CDR3 length: 13 residues. V lost 7 bases, J lost 4 bases, and 14 bases lay in between.

The sample holds a few counts of this clonotype. This beta chain represents an off-target read in a library built for alpha chains; its size is of limited meaning. The chain employs TRBV20-1 and TRBJ2-1; a weak D match, TRBD2 (6 bases). The CDR3 consists of 16 residues. Germline-derived CDR1 and CDR2 are DFQATT and SNEGSKA (reference sequence). The V and J ends lost 5 bases and 0 bases respectively, with 17 bases between them. CDR3 region: CSARRGAGSSYNEQFF. The CDR3 bases are TGCAGTGCTCGACGTGGGGCGGGAAGCTCCTACAATGAGCAGTTCTTC.